The next 10 T cell receptor beta chains were all read from a single sample in a study of cytomegalovirus exposure and HLA in healthy donors. A multiplex PCR was run with 60 Vbeta primers and 13 Jbeta primers. Libraries were prepared by immunoSEQ multiplex PCR; TCRdb keeps only in-frame clonotypes and omits some of them. The sample includes approximately 140,000 clones, about 76% of them seen just once. Sequencing was performed on PBMCs. These receptor sequences come from a female donor in good health and CMV-seronegative.

The V and J genes are TRBV6-5 and TRBJ1-1; TRBD1 matches 7 bases. CDR3 length: 15 residues. Looked up from germline, CDR1 is MNHEY and CDR2 is SVGAGI. Unmatched junction bases numbered 8, after V lost 0 bases and J lost 7 bases. CDR3: CASSYSRAGGCEAFF. The CDR3 DNA reads as TGTGCCAGCAGTTACTCTAGGGCAGGGGGGTGTGAAGCTTTCTTT.

The rearrangement joins TRBV4-1 to TRBJ1-4; D not certain. The CDR3 length is 15 residues. The ends were cut back, 1 base at V and 8 bases at J, with 14 bases in the middle. The V gene's germline CDR1 is MGHRA and CDR2 YSYEKL. The CDR3 loop reads CASSQAFRDTEKLFF. The CDR3 DNA reads TGCGCCAGCAGCCAAGCTTTCCGGGATACAGAAAAACTGTTTTTT.

This rearrangement joins TRBV2 to TRBJ2-2, with TRBD2 as a possible D gene (6 bases). Trimming took 6 bases from V and 6 from J, leaving 11 bases between them. The CDR3 has 13 residues. Per germline, CDR1 SNHLY and CDR2 FYNNEI. CDR3 in DNA: TGTGCCAGCAGCGTTGAGCGGGCCGGGGAGCTGTTTTTT. Encoded protein: CASSVERAGELFF.

The chain carries TRBV7-2 and TRBJ2-7; tentative D call: TRBD2 (6 bases). Trimming left V 6 bases short and J 1 base short, with 19 bases between. Germline V gene lookup returns CDR1 SGHTA and CDR2 FQGNSA. The CDR3 runs to 16 residues. The CDR3 reads CASSPSASATSYEQYF. Written as DNA, the CDR3 is TGTGCCAGCAGTCCATCGGCTAGCGCGACTTCCTACGAGCAGTACTTC.

The rearrangement links TRBV10-3 to TRBJ2-7; maybe TRBD1 (6 bases). The CDR3 is 12 residues long. With 6 bases removed from V and 5 bases from J, the gap between germline ends came to 11 bases. Germline values: CDR1 ENHRY, CDR2 SYGVKD. The CDR3: CAIRGAGDEQYF. The DNA of the CDR3 is TGTGCCATCAGAGGGGCAGGGGACGAGCAGTACTTC.

This clone was recorded a few times. The V and J genes are TRBV21-1 and TRBJ2-7; TRBD1 is the table's D call, not checked against the DNA. TRBV21-1 is a known pseudogene. The length of the CDR3 is 15 residues. CDR3 nucleotides: TGTGCCAGCAGCAAAGTAAAGACAGGGATAGGGGAGCAGTACTTC. Amino acids: CASSKVKTGIGEQYF.

The genes are TRBV7-9 and TRBJ1-1, with no clear D. The ends were cut back, 7 bases at V and 10 bases at J, with 16 bases in the middle. Germline V lookup: CDR1 SEHNR, CDR2 FQNEAQ (reference sequence). The CDR3 totals 12 residues. The CDR3 coding sequence is TGTGCCAGCACCCATACTAGACGGGGAGCTTTCTTT. Encoded protein: CASTHTRRGAFF.

This clone has only a few counts. V is TRBV5-5 and J is TRBJ1-5; D is unclear. CDR1 SGHKS and CDR2 YYEKEE come from the germline V gene (reference sequence). Between the trimmed V and J ends, which lost 4 bases and 7 bases, there was a span of 9 bases. This CDR3 spans 12 amino acids. The CDR3 DNA sequence: TGTGCCAGCAGCCCGGCGGGGCAGCCCCAGCATTTT. It encodes CASSPAGQPQHF.

Comment on this clone: One end of the junction varies from germline; a read error may be responsible. In DNA form, the CDR3 reads TGTGCCATCAGTGAAAGCGCGTGGACAGGGGATTCCCCCCTCCACTTT. This encodes CAISESAWTGDSPLHF. The chain has TRBV10-3 and TRBJ1-6, with 9 bases fitting TRBD1. Germline-derived CDR1 and CDR2 are ENHRY and SYGVKD. This CDR3 is 16 amino acids long.

The CDR3 protein is CASSMQGNVISGNTIYF. CDR3 sequence (DNA): TGTGCCAGCAGCATGCAGGGCAACGTAATCTCTGGAAACACCATATATTTT. The V call is TRBV9, the J call TRBJ1-3; TRBD1 might be the D (5 bases). The CDR3 is 17 amino acids. CDR1 is SGDLS, CDR2 YYNGEE, per germline. V gave up 4 bases and J gave up 0 bases, with 17 bases separating them.